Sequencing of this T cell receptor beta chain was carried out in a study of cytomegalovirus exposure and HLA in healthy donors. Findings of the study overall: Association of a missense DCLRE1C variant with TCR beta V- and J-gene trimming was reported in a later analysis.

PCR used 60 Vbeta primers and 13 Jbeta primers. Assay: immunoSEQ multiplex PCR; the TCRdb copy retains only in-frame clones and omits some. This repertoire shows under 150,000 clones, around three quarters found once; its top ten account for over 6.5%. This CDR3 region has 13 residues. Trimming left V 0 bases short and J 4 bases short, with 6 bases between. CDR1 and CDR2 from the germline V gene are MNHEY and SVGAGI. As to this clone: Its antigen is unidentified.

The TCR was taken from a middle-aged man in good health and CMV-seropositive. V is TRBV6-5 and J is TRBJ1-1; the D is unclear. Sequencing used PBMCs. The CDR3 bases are TGTGCCAGCAGTTACTCGCTCGGCACTGAAGCTTTCTTT. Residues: CASSYSLGTEAFF.